The 9 T cell receptor beta chains below all came from one sample that was sequenced in a study of shared clonotypes between healthy human individuals (dated by TCRdb to the early 2020s). The library was obtained by the immunoSEQ multiplex PCR assay. This immuneACCESS table, as held by TCRdb, lists in-frame sequences with V and J called but not all clones. Of the missing ones, under half trace to an unresolved V gene in checked studies; the others have no known cause. The sample table holds approximately 1.9 million clones, of which approximately 92% were seen once. The ten largest clones capture around 1.8% of the sample. CD8 naive samples were CD45RO-negative cells positively selected for CCR7, giving a CD45RA+CCR7+ population that excluded TemRA cells. Specimen: naive CD8+ T cells from PBMCs. The meaning of the sample's cell subset or site label: CD45RA+CCR7+. The source of these receptors is a young man in good health. Some clones in this sample may be carry-over from other donors' samples.

V and J are TRBV7-2 and TRBJ2-4; 8 bases fit TRBD2. V shed 5 bases, J shed 0 bases, and the junction held 15 bases outside the gene matches. Germline CDR1 SGHTA, CDR2 FQGNSA. CDR3 length: 19 residues. The CDR3 nucleotides read TGTGCCAGCAGCATCGCTCTACTAGCGGCCCCGCCAGCCAAAAACATTCAGTACTTC. Residues: CASSIALLAAPPAKNIQYF.

The rearrangement uses TRBV7-9 and TRBJ2-7; D not resolved. V dropped 3 bases and J dropped 2 bases, with 11 bases sitting between them. The CDR3 totals 14 residues. The germline V gene encodes CDR1 SEHNR and CDR2 FQNEAQ (reference sequence). As DNA, the CDR3 is TGTGCCAGCAGCTTTCCACAGCACCCCTACGAGCAGTACTTC. Translated: CASSFPQHPYEQYF. Drawing the rest from reference TRBV7-9 and TRBJ2-7, the complete variable domain is DTGVSQNPRHKITKRGQNVTFRCDPISEHNRLYWYRQTLGQGPEFLTYFQNEAQLEKSRLLSDRFSAERPKGSFSTLEIQRTEQGDSAMYLCASSFPQHPYEQYFGPGTRLTVT.

The sample holds one count of this clone. In the same sample, other DNA sequences code for this CDR3. For the CDR3, the DNA is TGTGCCAGCAGCGAAGATGGTGGCAGACAAGAGACCCAGTACTTC. It yields the protein CASSEDGGRQETQYF. The gene calls are TRBV9 and TRBJ2-5; no firm D call. The CDR3 is made up of 15 amino acids. V gave up 3 bases and J gave up 2 bases, with 14 bases separating them. CDR1 and CDR2 from the germline V gene are SGDLS and YYNGEE.

The chain carries TRBV5-6 and TRBJ2-1; D may be TRBD2 (5 bases). CDR1 is SGHDT, CDR2 YYEEEE, per germline. Trimming cost V 6 bases and J 7 bases, with 17 bases left between them. The CDR3 runs to 14 residues. CDR3 loop: CASTLVEEGNEQFF. CDR3 DNA: TGTGCCAGCACCCTAGTCGAAGAGGGAAATGAGCAGTTCTTC.

This chain joins TRBV27 and TRBJ2-1; TRBD1 matches at 8 bases. This CDR3 comprises 13 residues. Germline-derived CDR1 and CDR2 are MNHEY and SMNVEV (reference sequence). The ends lost 3 bases at V and 10 bases at J; junction bases unmatched: 5. The CDR3: CASSFRGPWEQFF. CDR3 nucleotides: TGTGCCAGCAGTTTCAGGGGGCCATGGGAGCAGTTCTTC.

Worth noting for this clone: Other DNA sequences in this specimen translate into the identical CDR3. This rearrangement joins TRBV19 to TRBJ2-7, with D tentatively TRBD1 or TRBD2 (5 bases each). Germline V gene data show CDR1 as LNHDA and CDR2 as SQIVND (reference sequence). The CDR3 loop spans 13 amino acids. Trimming stripped 5 bases from V and 4 bases from J, with 12 bases between. Here the CDR3 DNA reads TGTGCCAGTAGTCCGGGACCCTCATACGAGCAGTACTTC. Its protein is CASSPGPSYEQYF. The variable domain in full, with the rest retrieved from reference TRBV19 and TRBJ2-7, is DGGITQSPKYLFRKEGQNVTLSCEQNLNHDAMYWYRQDPGQGLRLIYYSQIVNDFQKGDIAEGYSVSREKKESFPLTVTSAQKNPTAFYLCASSPGPSYEQYFGPGTRLTVT.

This chain uses TRBV4-3 with TRBJ2-5, with D unclear. CDR3 size: 13 residues. Between the trimmed V and J ends, which lost 3 bases and 5 bases, there was a span of 10 bases. Germline V CDR1 and CDR2: LGHNA, YSLEER. The CDR3 DNA reads TGCGCCAGCAGCCATAAAGCTAGGGAGACCCAGTACTTC. Its protein is CASSHKARETQYF.

J is TRBJ2-1 and V is TRBV7-6; 9 positions match TRBD2. Trimming removed 2 bases from V and 7 bases from J; junction bases left unmatched: 6. Germline V CDR1 and CDR2: SGHVS, FNYEAQ. There are 15 residues in the CDR3. The DNA of the CDR3 is TGTGCCAGCAGCTTACTAGCGGGGAGCGCGAATGAGCAGTTCTTC. This codes for CASSLLAGSANEQFF.

The chain recombines TRBV7-6 with TRBJ1-1, with TRBD1 matching over 11 bases. Germline CDR1 reads SGHVS; CDR2 reads FNYEAQ. J was trimmed by 6 bases and V by 4 bases; bases with no gene match: 7. The CDR3 runs 15 residues. CDR3 in amino acids: CASSSRTGGFSEAFF. CDR3 bases: TGTGCCAGCAGCTCCCGGACAGGGGGCTTTTCTGAAGCTTTCTTT. Full variable domain (missing parts from reference TRBV7-6 and TRBJ1-1): GAGVSQSPRYKVTKRGQDVALRCDPISGHVSLYWYRQALGQGPEFLTYFNYEAQQDKSGLPNDRFSAERPEGSISTLTIQRTEQRDSAMYRCASSSRTGGFSEAFFGQGTRLTVV.